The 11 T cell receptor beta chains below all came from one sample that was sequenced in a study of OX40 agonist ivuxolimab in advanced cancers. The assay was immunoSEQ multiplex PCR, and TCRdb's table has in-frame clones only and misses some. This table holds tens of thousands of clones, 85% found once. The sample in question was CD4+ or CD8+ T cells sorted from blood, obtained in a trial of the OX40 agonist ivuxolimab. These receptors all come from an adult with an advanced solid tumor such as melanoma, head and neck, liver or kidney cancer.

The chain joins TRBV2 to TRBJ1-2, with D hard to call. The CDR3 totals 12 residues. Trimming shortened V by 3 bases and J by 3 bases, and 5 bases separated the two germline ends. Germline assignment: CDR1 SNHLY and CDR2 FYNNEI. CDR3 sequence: CASSDRYYGYTF. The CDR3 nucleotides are TGTGCCAGCAGTGACAGGTACTATGGCTACACCTTC.

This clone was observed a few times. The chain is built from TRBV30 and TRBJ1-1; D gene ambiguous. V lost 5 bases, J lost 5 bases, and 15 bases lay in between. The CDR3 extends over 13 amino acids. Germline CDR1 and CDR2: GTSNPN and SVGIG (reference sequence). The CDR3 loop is CAWGVGINTEAFF. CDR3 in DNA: TGTGCCTGGGGGGTGGGGATCAATACTGAAGCTTTCTTT. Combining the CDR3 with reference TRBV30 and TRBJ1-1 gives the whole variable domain SQTIHQWPATLVQPVGSPLSLECTVEGTSNPNLYWYRQAAGRGLQLLFYSVGIGQISSEVPQNLSASRPQDRQFILSSKKLLLSDSGFYLCAWGVGINTEAFFGQGTRLTVV.

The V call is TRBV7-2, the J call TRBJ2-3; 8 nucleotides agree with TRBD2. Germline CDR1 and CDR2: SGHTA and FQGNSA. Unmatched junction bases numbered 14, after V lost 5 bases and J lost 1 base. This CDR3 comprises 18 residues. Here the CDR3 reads CASSPHGRAGEGTDTQYF. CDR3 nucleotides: TGTGCCAGCAGCCCTCATGGGCGAGCGGGAGAGGGCACAGATACGCAGTATTTT.

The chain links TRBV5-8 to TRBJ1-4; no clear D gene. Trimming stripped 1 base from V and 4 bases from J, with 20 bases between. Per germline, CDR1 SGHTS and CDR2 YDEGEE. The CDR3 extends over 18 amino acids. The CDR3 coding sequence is TGTGCCAGCAGCTTGAATCGGAGATCCGGTTCCGTTAATGAAAAACTGTTTTTT. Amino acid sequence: CASSLNRRSGSVNEKLFF.

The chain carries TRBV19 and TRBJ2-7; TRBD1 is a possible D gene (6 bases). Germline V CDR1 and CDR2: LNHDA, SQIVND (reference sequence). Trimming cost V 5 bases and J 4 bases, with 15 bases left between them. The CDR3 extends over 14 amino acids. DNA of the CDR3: TGTGCCAGTAGTCCCGGACAGCTTTTTTACGAGCAGTACTTC. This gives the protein CASSPGQLFYEQYF.

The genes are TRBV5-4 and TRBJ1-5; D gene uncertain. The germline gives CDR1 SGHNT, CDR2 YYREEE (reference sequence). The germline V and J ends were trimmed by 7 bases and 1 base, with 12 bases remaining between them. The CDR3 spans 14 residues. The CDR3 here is CASRRMGSNQPQHF. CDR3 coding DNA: TGTGCCAGCCGGAGAATGGGAAGCAATCAGCCCCAGCATTTT.

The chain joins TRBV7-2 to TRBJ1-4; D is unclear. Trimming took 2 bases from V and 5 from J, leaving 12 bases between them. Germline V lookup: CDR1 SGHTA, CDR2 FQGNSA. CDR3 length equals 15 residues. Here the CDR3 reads CASSLKGGSNEKLFF. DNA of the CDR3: TGTGCCAGCAGCTTAAAGGGAGGATCGAATGAAAAACTGTTTTTT.

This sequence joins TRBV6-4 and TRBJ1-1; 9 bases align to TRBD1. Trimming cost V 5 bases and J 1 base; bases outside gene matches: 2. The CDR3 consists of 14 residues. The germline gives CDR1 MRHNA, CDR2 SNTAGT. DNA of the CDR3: TGTGCCAGCAGTCCGGGACAGGGGAACACTGAAGCTTTCTTT. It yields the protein CASSPGQGNTEAFF.

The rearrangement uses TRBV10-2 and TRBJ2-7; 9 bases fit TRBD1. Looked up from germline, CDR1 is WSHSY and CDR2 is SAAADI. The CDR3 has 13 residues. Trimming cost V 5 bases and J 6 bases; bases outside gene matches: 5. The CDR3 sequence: CASSQGQGFEQYF. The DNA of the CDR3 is TGCGCCAGCAGTCAAGGACAGGGGTTCGAGCAGTACTTC.

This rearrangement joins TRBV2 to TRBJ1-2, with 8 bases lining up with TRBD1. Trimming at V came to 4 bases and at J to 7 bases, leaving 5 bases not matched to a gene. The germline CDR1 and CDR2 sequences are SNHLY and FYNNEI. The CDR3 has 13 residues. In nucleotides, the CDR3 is TGTGCCAGCAGTGGACAGGGGTTTGGTGGCTACACCTTC. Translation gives CASSGQGFGGYTF. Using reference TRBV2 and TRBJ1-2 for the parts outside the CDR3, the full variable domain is EPEVTQTPSHQVTQMGQEVILRCVPISNHLYFYWYRQILGQKVEFLVSFYNNEISEKSEIFDDQFSVERPDGSNFTLKIRSTKLEDSAMYFCASSGQGFGGYTFGSGTRLTVV.

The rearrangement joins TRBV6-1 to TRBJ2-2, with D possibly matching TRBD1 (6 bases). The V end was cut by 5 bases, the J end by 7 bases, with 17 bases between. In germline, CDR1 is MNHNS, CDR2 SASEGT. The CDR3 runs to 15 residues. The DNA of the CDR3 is TGTGCCAGCAGTATCCGGACAGATGGTGGCGGGGAGCTGTTTTTT. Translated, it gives CASSIRTDGGGELFF.